A single sample gave rise to the 32 T cell receptor beta chains below, sequenced in a study of technical replicates of blood from a handful of donors. The table came from immunoSEQ multiplex PCR; TCRdb's copy has only in-frame clones and leaves some out. The top ten hold under 0.3% of the sample, which has around 85,000 clones, less than 95% seen once. Sequenced: T cells isolated from PBMCs. Receptor source: a human donor in good health.

The chain links TRBV9 to TRBJ1-3; perhaps TRBD1 as D (6 bases). This CDR3 spans 15 amino acids. V was pared by 0 bases and J by 4 bases, with 11 bases between. Germline CDR1 and CDR2: SGDLS and YYNGEE. CDR3 residues: CASSVGLQGGNTIYF. For the CDR3, the DNA is TGTGCCAGCAGCGTAGGACTACAGGGCGGAAACACCATATATTTT.

The DNA of the CDR3 is TGTGCCAGCAGCTGGGACTACTACAATGAGCAGTTCTTC. Translation gives CASSWDYYNEQFF. The chain couples TRBV7-7 to TRBJ2-1; 7 bases align to TRBD2. The CDR3 is made up of 13 amino acids. CDR1 is SSHAT, CDR2 FNYEAQ, per germline (reference sequence). The V segment lost 4 bases and the J segment 3 bases; nucleotides outside the gene matches: 0.

This chain connects TRBV15 to TRBJ2-7; 11 bases match TRBD2. The CDR3 is made up of 14 amino acids. With 4 bases clipped from V and 2 bases from J, the junction kept 1 base outside the gene matches. Germline CDR1 reads LNHNV; CDR2 reads YYDKDF (reference sequence). The CDR3 region is CATSNSGGAYEQYF. CDR3 sequence (DNA): TGTGCCACCAGCAATAGCGGGGGGGCCTACGAGCAGTACTTC.

This clone was found a few times. The gene calls are TRBV4-2 and TRBJ1-1; D is unresolved. Germline CDR1 is LGHNA and CDR2 is YNFKEQ. This CDR3 region has 14 residues. Trimming removed 4 bases from V and 7 bases from J, with 16 bases in between. CDR3 residues: CASSLGRNLIEAFF. CDR3 nucleotide sequence: TGTGCCAGCAGCCTTGGGAGAAACCTTATTGAAGCTTTCTTT.

CDR3 residues: CASSLDLGLAAETQYF. The CDR3 DNA follows: TGTGCCAGCAGCTTAGATTTGGGACTAGCGGCAGAGACCCAGTACTTC. The V and J genes are TRBV7-2 and TRBJ2-5; 11 bases fit TRBD2. Germline assignment: CDR1 SGHTA and CDR2 FQGNSA. This CDR3 is 16 amino acids long. V lost 1 base to trimming and J lost 4 bases; unmatched junction nucleotides: 5.

The V and J genes are TRBV28 and TRBJ1-5; no definite D call. V was trimmed by 6 bases and J by 1 base, leaving 10 bases between them. CDR1 is MDHEN, CDR2 SYDVKM, per germline. The CDR3 length is 14 residues. CDR3 loop: CASSPPGSNQPQHF. The CDR3 DNA sequence: TGTGCCAGCAGCCCCCCGGGGAGCAATCAGCCCCAGCATTTT.

This clone is a singleton in its sample. The chain links TRBV28 to TRBJ2-1; D ambiguous. The V end lost 1 base, the J end lost 11 bases, and 9 bases lay between the germline ends. CDR3 length: 12 residues. In germline, CDR1 is MDHEN, CDR2 SYDVKM. The CDR3 bases are TGTGCCAGCAGTTTATTACAGAAGAAGCAGTTCTTC. Protein: CASSLLQKKQFF.

This chain joins TRBV5-1 and TRBJ2-7; no clear D gene. CDR1 and CDR2 from the germline V gene are SGHRS and YFSETQ. V was clipped by 2 bases and J by 5 bases, with 8 bases between them. This CDR3 has 12 amino acids. The CDR3 here is CASSLNRDEQYF. CDR3 nucleotide sequence: TGCGCCAGCAGCTTAAACAGAGACGAGCAGTACTTC. The full variable domain, its missing parts supplied by reference TRBV5-1 and TRBJ2-7, is KAGVTQTPRYLIKTRGQQVTLSCSPISGHRSVSWYQQTPGQGLQFLFEYFSETQRNKGNFPGRFSGRQFSNSRSEMNVSTLELGDSALYLCASSLNRDEQYFGPGTRLTVT.

The chain joins TRBV2 to TRBJ2-7; D unclear. V lost 3 bases and J lost 4, with 7 bases in between. This CDR3 spans 12 amino acids. CDR1 and CDR2 from the germline V gene are SNHLY and FYNNEI. CDR3 region: CASSETGYEQYF. CDR3 coding DNA: TGTGCCAGCAGTGAGACGGGTTACGAGCAGTACTTC.

V usage is TRBV7-8 and J usage is TRBJ2-7, with 9 bases lining up with TRBD1. Germline assignment: CDR1 SGHVS and CDR2 FQNEAQ. The V and J ends lost 3 bases and 0 bases, in that order; junction bases with no gene match: 3. This CDR3 comprises 15 residues. The CDR3 DNA follows: TGTGCCAGCAGCTTTGACAGGGGGAGCTCCTACGAGCAGTACTTC. It yields the protein CASSFDRGSSYEQYF.

This chain links TRBV9 with TRBJ2-3, with TRBD2 as a possible D gene (6 bases). This CDR3 region has 15 residues. Germline loops: CDR1 SGDLS, CDR2 YYNGEE. V dropped 2 bases and J dropped 4 bases, with 14 bases sitting between them. Written as DNA, the CDR3 is TGTGCCAGCAGCGTCAGTCAGGAGGGCCCAGATACGCAGTATTTT. It translates to CASSVSQEGPDTQYF.

The chain recombines TRBV30 with TRBJ1-4, with a tentative D call TRBD1 (5 bases). The germline gives CDR1 GTSNPN, CDR2 SVGIG (reference sequence). The CDR3 totals 13 residues. V was shortened by 0 bases and J by 5 bases, with 7 bases between the two germline ends. Written as DNA, the CDR3 is TGTGCCTGGAGTGTGACAGAAAATGAAAAACTGTTTTTT. This translates into CAWSVTENEKLFF. The complete variable domain, with remaining parts taken from reference TRBV30 and TRBJ1-4, reads SQTIHQWPATLVQPVGSPLSLECTVEGTSNPNLYWYRQAAGRGLQLLFYSVGIGQISSEVPQNLSASRPQDRQFILSSKKLLLSDSGFYLCAWSVTENEKLFFGSGTQLSVL.

The chain carries TRBV7-9 and TRBJ2-1, with D possibly matching TRBD1 (6 bases). This CDR3 region has 14 residues. Germline V lookup: CDR1 SEHNR, CDR2 FQNEAQ (reference sequence). The ends were cut back, 2 bases at V and 4 bases at J, with 9 bases in the middle. The CDR3, as DNA: TGTGCCAGCAGCTTACTCAGGGGATACAATGAGCAGTTCTTC. It specifies CASSLLRGYNEQFF.

This chain uses TRBV19 with TRBJ2-7; D is undetermined. The CDR3 sequence is 14 residues long. The ends were cut back, 3 bases at V and 2 bases at J, with 11 bases in the middle. Germline lookup yields CDR1 LNHDA and CDR2 SQIVND (reference sequence). The CDR3 DNA follows: TGTGCCAGTAGTATCCGGGTCGGAACCTACGAGCAGTACTTC. Amino acid sequence: CASSIRVGTYEQYF.

This rearrangement joins TRBV5-1 to TRBJ2-2; 15 nucleotides align to TRBD2. Germline CDR1 and CDR2: SGHRS and YFSETQ. V was clipped by 6 bases and J by 1 base; unmatched bases: 13. The CDR3 spans 20 residues. CDR3 nucleotide sequence: TGCGCCAGCACCCTGCGAATGGGACTAGCGGGAGGAGGGAACACCGGGGAGCTGTTTTTT. Protein product: CASTLRMGLAGGGNTGELFF.

V is TRBV11-2 and J is TRBJ2-5, with a possible D match to TRBD2 (6 bases). Germline V gene lookup returns CDR1 SGHAT and CDR2 FQNNGV. Trimming stripped 2 bases from V and 3 bases from J, with 13 bases between. The CDR3 covers 15 residues. Written as DNA, the CDR3 is TGTGCCAGCAGCTTAACCCTAGCGTGGGAAGAGACCCAGTACTTC. The encoded protein is CASSLTLAWEETQYF.

V is TRBV7-6 and J is TRBJ2-5; TRBD2 aligns across 8 bases. Germline values: CDR1 SGHVS, CDR2 FNYEAQ. The V and J ends lost 4 bases and 5 bases, in that order; junction bases with no gene match: 9. This CDR3 is built from 15 residues. The CDR3 reads CASSSLGGGRETQYF. The CDR3 DNA sequence: TGTGCCAGCAGCTCCCTCGGGGGGGGAAGGGAGACCCAGTACTTC.

The V call is TRBV5-4, the J call TRBJ2-5; 12 bases match TRBD2. The CDR3 is 18 amino acids. The V gene's germline CDR1 is SGHNT and CDR2 YYREEE (reference sequence). V gave up 1 base and J gave up 2 bases; unmatched junction bases: 9. This CDR3 reads CASSLSSYLAGGQETQYF. DNA for the CDR3: TGTGCCAGCAGCTTGTCCTCCTATCTAGCGGGGGGGCAAGAGACCCAGTACTTC.

The chain combines TRBV5-4 with TRBJ2-7; 8 bases are a match to TRBD1. Germline lookup yields CDR1 SGHNT and CDR2 YYREEE (reference sequence). This CDR3 is built from 18 residues. Trimming cost V 0 bases and J 0 bases; bases outside gene matches: 11. CDR3 region: CASSLDISWGQVSYEQYF. The CDR3 bases are TGTGCCAGCAGCTTGGATATTAGTTGGGGACAGGTCTCCTACGAGCAGTACTTC.

CDR3 sequence reads: CASSVGPSGQTSSGNTIYF. The CDR3 coding sequence is TGTGCCAGCAGCGTAGGCCCATCGGGACAGACCTCCTCTGGAAACACCATATATTTT. V gene TRBV9 combines with J gene TRBJ1-3; TRBD1 agrees at 7 bases. CDR1 is SGDLS and CDR2 is YYNGEE in the germline V gene. CDR3 length equals 19 residues. The junction had 12 bases not matched to a gene; V was cut back by 0 bases and J by 0 bases. The full variable domain, in which reference TRBV9 and TRBJ1-3 provide the parts outside the CDR3, is DSGVTQTPKHLITATGQRVTLRCSPRSGDLSVYWYQQSLDQGLQFLIQYYNGEERAKGNILERFSAQQFPDLHSELNLSSLELGDSALYFCASSVGPSGQTSSGNTIYFGEGSWLTVV.

The gene calls are TRBV19 and TRBJ1-2; D might be TRBD1 (6 bases). The V gene's germline CDR1 is LNHDA and CDR2 SQIVND (reference sequence). The V gene lost 6 bases and the J gene lost 7 bases, with 9 bases spanning the gap. The CDR3 is 11 amino acids. The CDR3 DNA sequence: TGTGCCAGTAGAGAGGGGGTTGGCTACACCTTC. Translation: CASREGVGYTF.

The rearrangement links TRBV10-1 to TRBJ2-4, with a possible D match to TRBD2 (8 bases). This CDR3 is built from 15 residues. CDR1 WNHNN and CDR2 SYGVQD come from the germline V gene (reference sequence). Trimming cost V 6 bases and J 11 bases, with 23 bases left between them. The CDR3 sequence is CASSWGTAGASFQYF. The CDR3 bases are TGCGCCAGCAGCTGGGGGACAGCGGGGGCCTCATTTCAGTACTTC.

This clone was counted a single time. The rearrangement uses TRBV6-4 and TRBJ1-4, with D perhaps TRBD1 (6 bases). Per germline, CDR1 MRHNA and CDR2 SNTAGT. The CDR3 contains 15 residues. V lost 0 bases, J lost 5 bases, and 10 bases lay in between. CDR3 sequence: CASSDSGGGNEKLFF. DNA of the CDR3: TGTGCCAGCAGTGACTCGGGGGGGGGCAATGAAAAACTGTTTTTT.

This clone was detected only once. The V call is TRBV29-1, the J call TRBJ2-2; D may be TRBD1 (5 bases). The V end lost 5 bases, the J end lost 5 bases, and 21 bases lay between the germline ends. The CDR3 has 16 amino acids. The germline gives CDR1 SQVTM, CDR2 ANQGSEA. CDR3 in DNA: TGCAGCGTTCGGCTCCCAGGGTCAATGAATACCGGGGAGCTGTTTTTT. Translation gives CSVRLPGSMNTGELFF.

The chain is built from TRBV5-1 and TRBJ1-2; D is uncertain. The germline V gene encodes CDR1 SGHRS and CDR2 YFSETQ. V was cut by 4 bases and J by 1 base, with 8 bases left in between. The CDR3 totals 13 residues. The CDR3 sequence is CASSPGINYGYTF. DNA of the CDR3: TGCGCCAGCAGCCCCGGGATTAACTATGGCTACACCTTC.

The chain recombines TRBV10-3 with TRBJ1-1; D is unresolved. Germline V lookup: CDR1 ENHRY, CDR2 SYGVKD. Trimming took off 3 bases at V and 3 bases at J, with 11 bases between the two ends. CDR3 length: 14 amino acids. CDR3 sequence reads: CAISDSTRHTEAFF. CDR3 in DNA: TGTGCCATCAGTGACTCAACGCGGCACACTGAAGCTTTCTTT.

The V gene is TRBV11-3, the J gene TRBJ2-3, with 8 bases fitting TRBD1. The germline CDR1 and CDR2 sequences are SGHNT and YENEEA. This CDR3 is built from 18 residues. V lost 6 bases and J lost 4; bases outside the gene matches: 18. In DNA, the CDR3 is TGTGCCAGCAGAGGGACAGGCGGACAGAGAGGTCGTTCAGATACGCAGTATTTT. Amino acid sequence: CASRGTGGQRGRSDTQYF. Variable domain in full (rest from reference TRBV11-3 and TRBJ2-3): EAGVVQSPRYKIIEKKQPVAFWCNPISGHNTLYWYLQNLGQGPELLIRYENEEAVDDSQLPKDRFSAERLKGVDSTLKIQPAELGDSAVYLCASRGTGGQRGRSDTQYFGPGTRLTVL.

V usage is TRBV6-5 and J usage is TRBJ2-7; 9 bases line up with TRBD1. V gave up 5 bases and J gave up 3 bases; unmatched junction bases: 5. CDR1 and CDR2 from the germline V gene are MNHEY and SVGAGI. This CDR3 has 14 residues. The CDR3 region is CASSVTGGFYEQYF. For the CDR3, the DNA is TGTGCCAGCAGTGTAACAGGGGGCTTCTACGAGCAGTACTTC.

In regard to this clone: Its ends do not fully match the called genes, so a read error is possible. The V and J genes are TRBV6-1 and TRBJ2-2, with TRBD1 identical over 7 bases. Germline V lookup: CDR1 MNHNS, CDR2 SASEGT. The CDR3 sequence is 13 residues long. CDR3 amino acids: CTTRTGNTGELFF. CDR3 bases: TGCACCACGAGGACAGGAAACACCGGGGAGCTGTTTTTT.

This rearrangement joins TRBV11-2 to TRBJ1-4, with 11 bases matching TRBD1. This CDR3 comprises 16 residues. From germline, CDR1 is SGHAT and CDR2 FQNNGV. J lost 3 bases, V lost 5 bases, and 5 bases had no gene match. CDR3 DNA sequence: TGTGCCAGCAGCCCGGACAGGGGGCGAGCTAATGAAAAACTGTTTTTT. Residues: CASSPDRGRANEKLFF.

The rearrangement uses TRBV6-5 and TRBJ2-7; D gene uncertain. The CDR3 is 12 residues long. Per the germline V gene, CDR1 is MNHEY and CDR2 is SVGAGI. Trimming left V 4 bases short and J 5 bases short, with 9 bases between. The CDR3 spells CASSSLRDEQYF. CDR3 bases: TGTGCCAGCAGTTCCCTTCGGGACGAGCAGTACTTC.

V usage is TRBV29-1 and J usage is TRBJ1-4; the match to TRBD1 covers 7 bases. The trim removed 4 bases at V and 2 bases at J, leaving 7 bases unmatched. CDR1 and CDR2 (germline): SQVTM, ANQGSEA. The CDR3 is 15 residues long. The CDR3, as DNA: TGCAGCGTTGTGGGGGTGGGACAGACTAATGAAAAACTGTTTTTT. Its protein is CSVVGVGQTNEKLFF.